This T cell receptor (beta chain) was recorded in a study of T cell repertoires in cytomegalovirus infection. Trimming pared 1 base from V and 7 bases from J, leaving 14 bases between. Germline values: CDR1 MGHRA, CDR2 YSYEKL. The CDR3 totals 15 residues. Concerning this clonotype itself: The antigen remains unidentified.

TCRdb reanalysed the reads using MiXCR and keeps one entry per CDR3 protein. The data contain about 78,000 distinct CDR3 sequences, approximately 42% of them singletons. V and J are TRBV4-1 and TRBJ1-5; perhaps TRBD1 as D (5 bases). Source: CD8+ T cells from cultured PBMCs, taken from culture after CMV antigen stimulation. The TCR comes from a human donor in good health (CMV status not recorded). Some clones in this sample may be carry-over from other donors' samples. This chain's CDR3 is CASSQVEAGSQPQHF. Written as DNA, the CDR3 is TGCGCCAGCAGCCAAGTTGAGGCAGGGAGCCAGCCCCAGCATTTT.